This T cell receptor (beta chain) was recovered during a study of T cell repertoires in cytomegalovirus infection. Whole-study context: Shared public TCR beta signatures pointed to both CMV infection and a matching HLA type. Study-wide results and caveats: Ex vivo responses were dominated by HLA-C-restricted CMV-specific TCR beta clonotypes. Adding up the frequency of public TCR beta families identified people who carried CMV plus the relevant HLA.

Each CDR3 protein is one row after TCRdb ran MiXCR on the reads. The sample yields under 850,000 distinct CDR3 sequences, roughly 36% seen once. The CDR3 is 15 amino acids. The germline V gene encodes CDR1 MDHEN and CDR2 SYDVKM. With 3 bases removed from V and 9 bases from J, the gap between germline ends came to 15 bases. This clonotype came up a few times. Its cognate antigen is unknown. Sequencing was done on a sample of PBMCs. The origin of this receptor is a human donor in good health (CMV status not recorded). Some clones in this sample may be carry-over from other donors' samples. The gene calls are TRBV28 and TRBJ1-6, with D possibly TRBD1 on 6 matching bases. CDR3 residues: CASSFGQGRSSPLHF. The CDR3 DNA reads TGTGCCAGCAGTTTCGGCCAGGGGCGCAGTTCACCCCTCCACTTT.